Below, 30 T cell receptor beta chains from the same sample are listed, as sequenced in a study of neurological immune-mediated disorders. TCRdb passed the 5' RACE reads through MiXCR, listing each CDR3 protein once. The repertoire has tens of thousands of distinct CDR3 sequences, under 5.5% of them found once; the top ten carry roughly 3.2%. The sample taken for sequencing was PBMCs. The receptors derive from a woman between 45 and 65 years old with multiple sclerosis.

The chain carries TRBV7-8 and TRBJ1-1; D gene ambiguous. Trimming left V 2 bases short and J 5 bases short, with 12 bases between. The germline V gene encodes CDR1 SGHVS and CDR2 FQNEAQ. The CDR3 has 14 amino acids. For the CDR3, the DNA is TGTGCCAGCAGCTTAAATCGGGTTTTAACTGAAGCTTTCTTT. As protein: CASSLNRVLTEAFF. Full variable domain (missing parts from reference TRBV7-8 and TRBJ1-1): GAGVSQSPRYKVAKRGQDVALRCDPISGHVSLFWYQQALGQGPEFLTYFQNEAQLDKSGLPSDRFFAERPEGSVSTLKIQRTQQEDSAVYLCASSLNRVLTEAFFGQGTRLTVV.

A remark on this clonotype: A read error may be the cause here, since a much bigger clone is one base away. This sequence joins TRBV5-1 and TRBJ2-5; the D gene is possibly TRBD2 (5 bases). The CDR3 consists of 14 residues. Per the germline V gene, CDR1 is SGHRS and CDR2 is YFSETQ. The CDR3 is CASILVTTEETQYF. The DNA for the CDR3 is TGCGCCAGCATCTTGGTGACTACGGAAGAGACCCAGTACTTC.

There are many counts of this clonotype. The rearrangement links TRBV20-1 to TRBJ2-2, with a tentative D call TRBD2 (6 bases). This CDR3 is built from 15 residues. The V end was cut by 0 bases, the J end by 7 bases, with 15 bases between. Per germline, CDR1 DFQATT and CDR2 SNEGSKA (reference sequence). DNA of the CDR3: TGCAGTGCTAGAGAGAAGGGACGGCGGGGCGGGGAGCTGTTTTTT. Protein product: CSAREKGRRGGELFF.

This clonotype came up a few times. This chain connects TRBV11-2 to TRBJ2-7; D is perhaps TRBD2 (5 bases). The germline V gene has CDR1 SGHAT and CDR2 FQNNGV. This CDR3 has 14 amino acids. The V end was cut by 0 bases, the J end by 4 bases, with 10 bases between. The CDR3 protein is CASSLDPTSYEQYV. DNA of the CDR3: TGTGCCAGCAGCTTAGATCCTACTAGTTACGAGCAGTACGTC.

This clonotype was seen repeatedly, ten times or more. The chain employs TRBV5-1 and TRBJ2-5; D is perhaps TRBD2 (5 bases). There are 15 residues in the CDR3. The V end was cut by 1 base, the J end by 4 bases, with 14 bases between. Germline assignment: CDR1 SGHRS and CDR2 YFSETQ. The CDR3 DNA reads TGCGCCAGCAGCTTGCTCGGACTTTCCCCAGAGACCCAGTACTTC. Residues: CASSLLGLSPETQYF. Variable domain in full (rest from reference TRBV5-1 and TRBJ2-5): KAGVTQTPRYLIKTRGQQVTLSCSPISGHRSVSWYQQTPGQGLQFLFEYFSETQRNKGNFPGRFSGRQFSNSRSEMNVSTLELGDSALYLCASSLLGLSPETQYFGPGTRLLVL.

This clonotype was counted many times. This chain joins TRBV7-2 and TRBJ2-1; 10 positions match TRBD2. J was trimmed by 5 bases and V by 5 bases; bases with no gene match: 6. Germline V gene sequence: CDR1 SGHTA, CDR2 FQGNSA. CDR3 size: 15 residues. The CDR3 bases are TGTGCCAGCAGCCAAAGCGGGGGGGCTCACAATGAGCAGTTCTTC. It codes for CASSQSGGAHNEQFF.

Of note for this clonotype: The junction shows a germline mismatch at one end, possibly a read error. The chain links TRBV20-1 to TRBJ1-5; no definite D call. Germline V gene sequence: CDR1 DFQATT, CDR2 SNEGSKA (reference sequence). The CDR3 extends over 15 amino acids. CDR3: CSASSPKGRAQPQNF. CDR3 coding DNA: TGCAGTGCTAGTTCTCCTAAAGGGAGGGCCCAGCCCCAGAATTTT.

In its sample, this clonotype was seen many times. The V and J genes are TRBV5-1 and TRBJ2-2, with D hard to call. Germline V lookup: CDR1 SGHRS, CDR2 YFSETQ. Trimming removed 1 base at V and 6 bases at J, with 10 bases between. CDR3 length: 14 amino acids. The CDR3 bases are TGCGCCAGCAGCTTGATCGACGATGCCGGGGAGCTGTTTTTT. Encoded protein: CASSLIDDAGELFF. Drawing the rest from reference TRBV5-1 and TRBJ2-2, the complete variable domain is KAGVTQTPRYLIKTRGQQVTLSCSPISGHRSVSWYQQTPGQGLQFLFEYFSETQRNKGNFPGRFSGRQFSNSRSEMNVSTLELGDSALYLCASSLIDDAGELFFGEGSRLTVL.

This clonotype was found many times. V usage is TRBV25-1 and J usage is TRBJ2-3, with TRBD1 identical over 7 bases. CDR1 is MGHDK and CDR2 is SYGVNS in the germline V gene. The junction had 10 bases not matched to a gene; V was cut back by 5 bases and J by 2 bases. There are 16 residues in the CDR3. The CDR3 spells CASSQAPGQLTDTQYF. The CDR3 DNA is TGTGCCAGCAGTCAAGCCCCGGGACAGCTCACAGATACGCAGTATTTT.

The table lists this clonotype with many counts. The V and J genes are TRBV5-1 and TRBJ1-1, with D perhaps TRBD1 (5 bases). V was clipped by 0 bases and J by 4 bases, with 16 bases between them. Germline CDR1 is SGHRS and CDR2 is YFSETQ. The CDR3 spans 16 residues. This CDR3 is CASSLGGAGRGTEAFF. CDR3 sequence (DNA): TGCGCCAGCAGCTTGGGGGGCGCAGGGAGAGGCACTGAAGCTTTCTTT.

The rearrangement links TRBV10-1 to TRBJ2-5; 11 positions agree with TRBD1. CDR1 is WNHNN, CDR2 SYGVQD, per germline (reference sequence). This CDR3 has 14 amino acids. Trimming removed 9 bases from V and 5 bases from J; junction bases left unmatched: 8. In DNA, the CDR3 is TGCGCCAGAAGGACAGGGGGCCCGCGGGAGACCCAGTACTTC. Its protein product is CARRTGGPRETQYF.

In its sample, this clonotype was seen many times. V and J are TRBV11-2 and TRBJ2-1; TRBD2 agrees at 12 bases. The ends lost 0 bases at V and 4 bases at J; junction bases unmatched: 1. Per germline, CDR1 SGHAT and CDR2 FQNNGV. The CDR3 covers 16 residues. The CDR3 DNA sequence: TGTGCCAGCAGCTTAGAAGGGACTAGCGGGTACAATGAGCAGTTCTTC. Amino acid sequence: CASSLEGTSGYNEQFF.

This clonotype was seen only a few times. This chain links TRBV7-2 with TRBJ2-1, with 10 positions matching TRBD2. Losses at the gene ends were 0 bases for V and 7 bases for J; bases not matched to a gene: 3. The CDR3 loop spans 15 amino acids. CDR1 SGHTA and CDR2 FQGNSA come from the germline V gene. The CDR3 reads CASSLAAGGLNEQFF. CDR3 DNA sequence: TGTGCCAGCAGCTTAGCAGCGGGGGGGCTAAATGAGCAGTTCTTC.

This clonotype was recorded at least ten times. This chain connects TRBV20-1 to TRBJ1-4; no clear D gene. Trimming stripped 3 bases from V and 8 bases from J, with 13 bases between. The CDR3 extends over 13 amino acids. Looked up from germline, CDR1 is DFQATT and CDR2 is SNEGSKA (reference sequence). CDR3 DNA sequence: TGCAGTGCTAGCAGCGGGGTTGGCGAAAAACTGTTTTTT. This gives the protein CSASSGVGEKLFF.

This clonotype appeared many times. The V call is TRBV5-1, the J call TRBJ2-3; 8 nucleotides agree with TRBD1. Looked up from germline, CDR1 is SGHRS and CDR2 is YFSETQ. The V segment lost 6 bases and the J segment 6 bases; nucleotides outside the gene matches: 15. This CDR3 is built from 16 residues. Here the CDR3 reads CASKGRVTGGLDTQYF. DNA of the CDR3: TGCGCCAGCAAAGGTAGAGTTACAGGGGGTCTGGATACGCAGTATTTT.

This clonotype was seen many times. The chain couples TRBV24-1 to TRBJ2-7; possibly TRBD2 for D (6 bases). The germline V gene has CDR1 KGHDR and CDR2 SFDVKD. This CDR3 has 15 residues. V was cut by 9 bases and J by 1 base, with 18 bases left in between. The CDR3 DNA sequence: TGTGCCACCGCAGAGTCAGGAGGGTTATCCTACGAGCAGTACTTC. It encodes CATAESGGLSYEQYF.

This clonotype occurred many times. This may be a read error: a much more frequent sequence differs by one nucleotide. This chain joins TRBV7-9 and TRBJ2-2, with D maybe TRBD2 (5 bases). Germline V CDR1 and CDR2: SEHNR, FQNEAQ (reference sequence). The CDR3 is 14 amino acids. Trimming shortened V by 3 bases and J by 3 bases, and 8 bases separated the two germline ends. The CDR3 sequence: CASSLREDTGELFF. The CDR3 DNA is TGTGCCAGCAGCTTGAGGGAAGACACCGGGGAGCTGTTTTTT.

This clonotype was found many times. J is TRBJ1-4 and V is TRBV27, with D maybe TRBD1 (6 bases). Germline lookup yields CDR1 MNHEY and CDR2 SMNVEV (reference sequence). Trimming removed 7 bases at V and 8 bases at J, with 17 bases between. This CDR3 has 14 amino acids. Here the CDR3 reads CASKGLAGDEKLFF. The CDR3 bases are TGTGCCAGCAAGGGGCTGGCAGGGGACGAAAAACTGTTTTTT.

This clonotype was recorded many times. This sequence joins TRBV20-1 and TRBJ2-3; 10 nucleotides match TRBD2. The CDR3 covers 15 residues. V lost 2 bases to trimming and J lost 1 base; unmatched junction nucleotides: 3. Germline CDR1 is DFQATT and CDR2 is SNEGSKA (reference sequence). CDR3 in amino acids: CSARLAGARTDTQYF. As DNA, the CDR3 is TGCAGTGCTAGACTAGCGGGGGCCCGCACAGATACGCAGTATTTT.

This clonotype was seen ten or more times. A much larger clone lies a single base off, so this may be a read error. This chain connects TRBV4-3 to TRBJ2-4; D ambiguous. The germline gives CDR1 LGHNA, CDR2 YSLEER. This CDR3 contains 13 residues. The CDR3 reads CASSQGSKKIQYF. Written as DNA, the CDR3 is TGCGCCAGCAGCCAAGGTTCCAAAAAAATTCAGTACTTC.

V gene TRBV18 combines with J gene TRBJ1-2; 7 bases fit TRBD1. The CDR3 is 16 amino acids. Germline V gene sequence: CDR1 KGHSH, CDR2 LQKENI. J lost 0 bases, V lost 5 bases, and 9 bases had no gene match. In nucleotides, the CDR3 is TGTGCCAGCTCAAGAGACAGGGCCCGAGCTAACTATGGCTACACCTTC. Its protein product is CASSRDRARANYGYTF.

This clonotype was seen a few times. V and J are TRBV5-1 and TRBJ1-1; D gene uncertain. Looked up from germline, CDR1 is SGHRS and CDR2 is YFSETQ. Trimming pared 3 bases from V and 6 bases from J, leaving 12 bases between. CDR3 length equals 13 residues. CDR3 sequence (DNA): TGCGCCAGCAGCTCGAAGGGTCCAGCTGAAGCTTTCTTT. As protein: CASSSKGPAEAFF. Drawing the rest from reference TRBV5-1 and TRBJ1-1, the complete variable domain is KAGVTQTPRYLIKTRGQQVTLSCSPISGHRSVSWYQQTPGQGLQFLFEYFSETQRNKGNFPGRFSGRQFSNSRSEMNVSTLELGDSALYLCASSSKGPAEAFFGQGTRLTVV.

This clonotype was recorded many times. The genes are TRBV10-3 and TRBJ2-7; 9 bases are a match to TRBD1. Germline lookup yields CDR1 ENHRY and CDR2 SYGVKD. This CDR3 has 13 residues. V lost 6 bases and J lost 5; bases outside the gene matches: 5. CDR3 DNA sequence: TGTGCCATCAGAGCAACAGGGGGCCACGAGCAGTACTTC. Protein product: CAIRATGGHEQYF.

This clonotype was seen many times. The gene calls are TRBV7-6 and TRBJ2-1; D possibly corresponds to TRBD1 (5 bases). This CDR3 has 14 residues. V was pared by 1 base and J by 7 bases, with 11 bases between. In germline, CDR1 is SGHVS, CDR2 FNYEAQ. The CDR3 DNA is TGTGCCAGCAGCTTAGACGCAGGGCCTAATGAGCAGTTCTTC. Its translation: CASSLDAGPNEQFF.

This clonotype has a count of ten or more. This chain uses TRBV6-5 with TRBJ1-1; D perhaps matches TRBD1 (5 bases). The V gene lost 6 bases and the J gene lost 6 bases, with 11 bases spanning the gap. The CDR3 is made up of 12 amino acids. Germline CDR1 reads MNHEY; CDR2 reads SVGAGI. CDR3 residues: CASRFQGAEAFF. Here the CDR3 DNA reads TGTGCCAGCAGGTTTCAGGGTGCTGAAGCTTTCTTT.

Points on this clonotype: It may be a read error: a sequence one base away is much more abundant. The chain joins TRBV4-3 to TRBJ2-7; D could derive from TRBD1 or TRBD2 (5 bases each). V was clipped by 1 base and J by 3 bases, with 16 bases between them. The CDR3 contains 16 residues. Germline V gene lookup returns CDR1 LGHNA and CDR2 YSLEER. The CDR3 bases are TGCGCCAGCAGCCAAGGGCCGGGAAAGGGGTTCTACGAGCAGTACTTC. Protein product: CASSQGPGKGFYEQYF.

This clonotype was detected ten times or more. V usage is TRBV20-1 and J usage is TRBJ2-3; 10 nucleotides agree with TRBD2. J gave up 1 base and V 2 bases, and 0 bases lay outside the gene matches. Germline CDR1 DFQATT, CDR2 SNEGSKA (reference sequence). The CDR3 spans 14 residues. Here the CDR3 reads CSARLAGGTDTQYF. CDR3 DNA sequence: TGCAGTGCTAGACTAGCGGGGGGCACAGATACGCAGTATTTT.

This clonotype was found many times. The gene calls are TRBV14 and TRBJ1-2; D is unresolved. The CDR3 extends over 11 amino acids. The V and J ends lost 1 base and 5 bases respectively, with 2 bases between them. Germline V CDR1 and CDR2: SGHDN, FVKESK. In DNA, the CDR3 is TGTGCCAGCAGCCAAGTTTATGGCTACACCTTC. This gives the protein CASSQVYGYTF.

This clonotype was seen ten or more times. The J gene is TRBJ2-5, the V gene TRBV24-1; 8 nucleotides agree with TRBD1. Germline V lookup: CDR1 KGHDR, CDR2 SFDVKD. The V segment lost 4 bases and the J segment 4 bases; nucleotides outside the gene matches: 7. The CDR3 covers 15 residues. Here the CDR3 DNA reads TGTGCCACCAGTGACCAGACAGGGGCCGGAGAGACCCAGTACTTC. Its protein product is CATSDQTGAGETQYF.

This clonotype was observed at least ten times. This chain links TRBV20-1 with TRBJ1-5; 9 bases align to TRBD1. This CDR3 spans 14 amino acids. The V segment lost 5 bases and the J segment 3 bases; nucleotides outside the gene matches: 5. The V gene's germline CDR1 is DFQATT and CDR2 SNEGSKA (reference sequence). CDR3 DNA: TGCAGTGCTCTTGGACAGGGGACCAATCAGCCCCAGCATTTT. Translated: CSALGQGTNQPQHF.